Reported below is one T cell receptor beta chain. The antigen remains undetermined. This entry belongs to a study of monozygotic twins with inflammatory bowel disease. Study-wide points: Whereas healthy co-twins had higher TCRbeta diversity (inverse Simpson), IBD patients had lower diversity.

Making each TCR library took 3,000 to 4,500 ng of total RNA. TCRdb reprocessed the 5' RACE reads and reports one entry per CDR3 protein, with no DNA. Its table records under 200,000 distinct CDR3 sequences. The sample was blood. This TCR derives from a human donor with ulcerative colitis or Crohn's disease, or a healthy co-twin of an affected twin (not recorded which).

The CDR3 sequence: CASPKNRDRATDTQYF. The rearrangement joins TRBV28 to TRBJ2-3; absent DNA, TCRdb's TRBD1 call cannot be checked. From germline, CDR1 is MDHEN and CDR2 SYDVKM. CDR3 size: 16 residues.